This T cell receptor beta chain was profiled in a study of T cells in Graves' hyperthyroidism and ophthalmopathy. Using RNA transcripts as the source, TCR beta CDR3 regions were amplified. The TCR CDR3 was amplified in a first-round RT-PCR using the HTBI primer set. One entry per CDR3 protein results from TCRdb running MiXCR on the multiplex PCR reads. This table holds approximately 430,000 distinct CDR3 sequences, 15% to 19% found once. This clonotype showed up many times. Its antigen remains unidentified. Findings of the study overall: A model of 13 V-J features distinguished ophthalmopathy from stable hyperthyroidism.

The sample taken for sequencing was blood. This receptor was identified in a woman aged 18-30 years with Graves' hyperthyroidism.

The CDR3 DNA is TGTGCCAGCAGCCCCTTCGGGGAGACCCAGTACTTC. Translation: CASSPFGETQYF. The chain carries TRBV14 and TRBJ2-5; D gene uncertain. Germline CDR1 is SGHDN and CDR2 is FVKESK. Trimming removed 4 bases from V and 5 bases from J, with 8 bases in between. The CDR3 extends over 12 amino acids.